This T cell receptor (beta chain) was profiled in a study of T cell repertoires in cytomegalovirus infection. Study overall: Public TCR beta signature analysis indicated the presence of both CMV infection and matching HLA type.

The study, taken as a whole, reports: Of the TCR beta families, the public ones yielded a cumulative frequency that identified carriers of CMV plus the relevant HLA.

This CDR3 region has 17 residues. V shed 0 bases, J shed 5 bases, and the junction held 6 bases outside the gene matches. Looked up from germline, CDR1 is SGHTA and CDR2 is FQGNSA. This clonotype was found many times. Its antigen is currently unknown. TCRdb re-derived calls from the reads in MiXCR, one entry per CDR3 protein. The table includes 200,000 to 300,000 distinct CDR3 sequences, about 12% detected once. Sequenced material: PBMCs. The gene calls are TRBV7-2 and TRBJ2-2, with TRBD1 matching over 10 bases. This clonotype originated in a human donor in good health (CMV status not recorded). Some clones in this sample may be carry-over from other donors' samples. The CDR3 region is CASSLALDRGLTGELFF. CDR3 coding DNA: TGTGCCAGCAGCTTAGCCCTAGACAGGGGGCTTACCGGGGAGCTGTTTTTT.